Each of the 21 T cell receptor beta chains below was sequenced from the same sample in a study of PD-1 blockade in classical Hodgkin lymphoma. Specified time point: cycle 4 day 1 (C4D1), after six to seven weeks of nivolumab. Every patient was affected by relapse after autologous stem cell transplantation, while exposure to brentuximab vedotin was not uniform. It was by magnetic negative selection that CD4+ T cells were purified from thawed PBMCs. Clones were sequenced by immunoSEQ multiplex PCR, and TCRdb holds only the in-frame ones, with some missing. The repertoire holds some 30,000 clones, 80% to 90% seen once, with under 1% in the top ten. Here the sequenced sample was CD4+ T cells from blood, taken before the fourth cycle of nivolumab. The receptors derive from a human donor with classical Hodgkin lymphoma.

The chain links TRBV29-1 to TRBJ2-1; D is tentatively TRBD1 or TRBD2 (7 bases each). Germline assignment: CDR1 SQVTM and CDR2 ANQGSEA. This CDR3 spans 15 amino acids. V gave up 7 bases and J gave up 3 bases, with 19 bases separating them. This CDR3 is CSAEFQGGFYNEQFF. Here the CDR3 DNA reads TGCAGCGCAGAATTTCAGGGGGGGTTCTACAATGAGCAGTTCTTC.

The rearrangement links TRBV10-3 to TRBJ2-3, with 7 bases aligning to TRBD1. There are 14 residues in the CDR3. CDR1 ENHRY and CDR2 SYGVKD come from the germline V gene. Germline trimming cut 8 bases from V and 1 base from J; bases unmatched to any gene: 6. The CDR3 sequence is CAIRDSLGTDTQYF. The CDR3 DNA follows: TGTGCCATCCGGGACAGCCTGGGCACAGATACGCAGTATTTT.

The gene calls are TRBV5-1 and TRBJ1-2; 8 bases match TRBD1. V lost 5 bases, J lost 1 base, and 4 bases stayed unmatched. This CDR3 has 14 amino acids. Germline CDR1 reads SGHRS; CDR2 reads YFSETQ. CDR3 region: CASSRTGNNYGYTF. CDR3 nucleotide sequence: TGCGCCAGCAGTAGGACAGGGAATAACTATGGCTACACCTTC.

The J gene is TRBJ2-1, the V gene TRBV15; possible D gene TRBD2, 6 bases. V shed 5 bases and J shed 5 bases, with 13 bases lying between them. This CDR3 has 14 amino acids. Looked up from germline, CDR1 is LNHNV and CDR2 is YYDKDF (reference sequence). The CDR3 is CATSHPRGNNEQFF. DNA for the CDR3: TGTGCCACCAGCCACCCCCGGGGGAACAATGAGCAGTTCTTC.

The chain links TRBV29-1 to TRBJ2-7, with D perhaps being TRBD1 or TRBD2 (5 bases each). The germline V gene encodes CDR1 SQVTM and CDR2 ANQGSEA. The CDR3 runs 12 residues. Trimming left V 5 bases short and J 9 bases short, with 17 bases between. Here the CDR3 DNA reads TGCAGCGTTCGAGGGCAGGGCGGCCGGCAGTACTTC. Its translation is CSVRGQGGRQYF.

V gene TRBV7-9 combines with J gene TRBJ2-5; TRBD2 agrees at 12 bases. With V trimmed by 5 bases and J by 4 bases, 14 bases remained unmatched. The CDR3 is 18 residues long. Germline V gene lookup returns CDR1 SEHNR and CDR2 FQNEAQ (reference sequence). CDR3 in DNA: TGTGCCAGCAGCCTAACCCGACCCACTAGCGGGGGGAGAGAGACCCAGTACTTC. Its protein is CASSLTRPTSGGRETQYF.

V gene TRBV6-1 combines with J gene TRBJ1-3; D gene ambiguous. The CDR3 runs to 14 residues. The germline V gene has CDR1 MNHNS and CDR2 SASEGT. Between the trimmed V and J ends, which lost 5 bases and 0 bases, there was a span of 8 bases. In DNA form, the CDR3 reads TGTGCCAGCAGTCACCGGGACTCTGGAAACACCATATATTTT. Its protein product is CASSHRDSGNTIYF.

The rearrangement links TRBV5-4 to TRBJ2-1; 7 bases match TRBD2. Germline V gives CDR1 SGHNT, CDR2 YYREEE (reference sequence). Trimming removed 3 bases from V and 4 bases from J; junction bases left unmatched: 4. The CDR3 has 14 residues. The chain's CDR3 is CASSSGGGYNEQFF. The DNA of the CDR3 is TGTGCCAGCAGCTCGGGGGGAGGGTACAATGAGCAGTTCTTC.

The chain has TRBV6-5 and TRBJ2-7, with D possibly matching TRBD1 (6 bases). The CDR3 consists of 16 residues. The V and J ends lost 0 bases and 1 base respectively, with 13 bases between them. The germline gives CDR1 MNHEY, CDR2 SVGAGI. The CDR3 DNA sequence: TGTGCCAGCAGTTACTCGGTTACGAGGGGGTCCTACGAGCAGTACTTC. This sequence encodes CASSYSVTRGSYEQYF.

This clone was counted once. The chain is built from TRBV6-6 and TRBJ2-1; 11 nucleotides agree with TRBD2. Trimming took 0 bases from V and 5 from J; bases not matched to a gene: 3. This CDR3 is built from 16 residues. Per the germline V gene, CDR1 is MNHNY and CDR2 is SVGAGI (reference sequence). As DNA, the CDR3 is TGTGCCAGCAGTTACTCGGCTAGCGGGGGGCACAATGAGCAGTTCTTC. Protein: CASSYSASGGHNEQFF.

In nucleotides, the CDR3 is TGTGCCACCGGGGGGGACACCCTTCAAAGGAAAAACTATGGCTACACCTTC. Its protein product is CATGGDTLQRKNYGYTF. This rearrangement joins TRBV4-2 to TRBJ1-2, with D perhaps TRBD1 (6 bases). Deletions cut 10 bases from V and 2 bases from J, with 26 bases between. The CDR3 sequence is 17 residues long. CDR1 is LGHNA, CDR2 YNFKEQ, per germline.

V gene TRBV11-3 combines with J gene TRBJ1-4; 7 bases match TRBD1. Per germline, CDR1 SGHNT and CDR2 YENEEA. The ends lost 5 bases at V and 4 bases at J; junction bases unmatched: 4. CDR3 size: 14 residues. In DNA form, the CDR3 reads TGTGCCAGCAGCCTAGGGACAGTTAATGAAAAACTGTTTTTT. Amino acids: CASSLGTVNEKLFF.

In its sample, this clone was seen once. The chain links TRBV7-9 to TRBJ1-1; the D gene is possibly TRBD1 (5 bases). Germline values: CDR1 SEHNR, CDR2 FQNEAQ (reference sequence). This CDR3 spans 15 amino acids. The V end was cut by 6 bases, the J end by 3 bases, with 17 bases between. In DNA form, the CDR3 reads TGTGCCAGCAGATGGTCAGGGAGGAGTGACACTGAAGCTTTCTTT. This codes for CASRWSGRSDTEAFF.

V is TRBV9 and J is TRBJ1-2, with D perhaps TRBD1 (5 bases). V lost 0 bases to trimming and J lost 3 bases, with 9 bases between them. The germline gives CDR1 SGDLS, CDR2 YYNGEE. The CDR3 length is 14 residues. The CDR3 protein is CASSVAWGDYGYTF. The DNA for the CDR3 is TGTGCCAGCAGCGTAGCTTGGGGGGACTATGGCTACACCTTC. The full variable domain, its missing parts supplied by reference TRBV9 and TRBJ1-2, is DSGVTQTPKHLITATGQRVTLRCSPRSGDLSVYWYQQSLDQGLQFLIQYYNGEERAKGNILERFSAQQFPDLHSELNLSSLELGDSALYFCASSVAWGDYGYTFGSGTRLTVV.

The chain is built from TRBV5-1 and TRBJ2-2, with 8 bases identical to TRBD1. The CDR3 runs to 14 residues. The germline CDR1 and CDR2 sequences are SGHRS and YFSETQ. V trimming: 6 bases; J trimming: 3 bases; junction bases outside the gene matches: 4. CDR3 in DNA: TGCGCCAGCATACAGGGGGTTGACACCGGGGAGCTGTTTTTT. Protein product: CASIQGVDTGELFF.

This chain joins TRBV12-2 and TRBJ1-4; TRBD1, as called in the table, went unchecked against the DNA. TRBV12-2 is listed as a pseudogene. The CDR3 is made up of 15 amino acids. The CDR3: CASRFLRGCNEKLFF. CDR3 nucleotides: TGTGCAAGTCGCTTTCTCAGGGGTTGTAATGAAAAACTGTTTTTT.

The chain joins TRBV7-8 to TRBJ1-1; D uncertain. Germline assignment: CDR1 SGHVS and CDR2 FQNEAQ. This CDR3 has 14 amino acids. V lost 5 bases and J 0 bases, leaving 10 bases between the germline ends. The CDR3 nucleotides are TGTGCCAGCAGCCCTCTAAGTGTGAACACTGAAGCTTTCTTT. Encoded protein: CASSPLSVNTEAFF.

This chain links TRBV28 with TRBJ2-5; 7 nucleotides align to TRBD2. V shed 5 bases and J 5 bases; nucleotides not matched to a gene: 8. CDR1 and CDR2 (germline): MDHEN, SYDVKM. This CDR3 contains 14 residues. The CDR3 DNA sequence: TGTGCCAGCAGTCCTCGCGGGGGAGATGAGACCCAGTACTTC. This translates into CASSPRGGDETQYF.

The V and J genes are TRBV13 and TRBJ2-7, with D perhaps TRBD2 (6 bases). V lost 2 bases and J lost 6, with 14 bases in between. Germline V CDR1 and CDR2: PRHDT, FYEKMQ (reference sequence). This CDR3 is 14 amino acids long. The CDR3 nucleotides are TGTGCCAGCAGCTTAAAAGGGACTGTAGGCGAGCAGTACTTC. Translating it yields CASSLKGTVGEQYF. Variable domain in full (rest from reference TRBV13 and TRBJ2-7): AAGVIQSPRHLIKEKRETATLKCYPIPRHDTVYWYQQGPGQDPQFLISFYEKMQSDKGSIPDRFSAQQFSDYHSELNMSSLELGDSALYFCASSLKGTVGEQYFGPGTRLTVT.

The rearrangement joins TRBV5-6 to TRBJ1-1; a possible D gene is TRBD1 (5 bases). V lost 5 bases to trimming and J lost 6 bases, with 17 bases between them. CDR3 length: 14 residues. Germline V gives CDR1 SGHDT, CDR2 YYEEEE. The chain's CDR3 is CASRGVGGIPEAFF. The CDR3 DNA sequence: TGTGCCAGCAGAGGGGTCGGGGGAATACCTGAAGCTTTCTTT.

The CDR3 spells CASRQMNTEAFF. In nucleotides, the CDR3 is TGTGCCAGCCGACAGATGAACACTGAAGCTTTCTTT. The chain has TRBV18 and TRBJ1-1, with a weak D call TRBD1 (5 bases). CDR1 and CDR2 from the germline V gene are KGHSH and LQKENI. V gave up 8 bases and J gave up 0 bases, with 7 bases separating them. The CDR3 sequence is 12 residues long.